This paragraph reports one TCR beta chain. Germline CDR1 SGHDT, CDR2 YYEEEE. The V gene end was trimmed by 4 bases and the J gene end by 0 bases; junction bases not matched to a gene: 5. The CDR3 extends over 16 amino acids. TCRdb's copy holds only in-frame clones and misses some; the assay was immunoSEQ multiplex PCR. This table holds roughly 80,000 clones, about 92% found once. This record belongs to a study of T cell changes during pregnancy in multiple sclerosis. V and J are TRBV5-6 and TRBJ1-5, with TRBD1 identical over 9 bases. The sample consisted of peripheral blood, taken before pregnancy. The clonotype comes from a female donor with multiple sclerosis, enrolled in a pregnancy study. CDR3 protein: CASSRGDRVSNQPQHF. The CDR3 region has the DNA TGTGCCAGCAGCCGAGGGGACAGGGTTAGCAATCAGCCCCAGCATTTT.